One sample yielded the 32 T cell receptor beta chains listed below, sequenced in a study of CD8 T cells in ankylosing spondylitis. MiXCR, applied by TCRdb to the 5' RACE reads, yields one record per CDR3 protein. In the table there are some 240,000 distinct CDR3 sequences, more than 20% of which are singletons. Material: blood, either unsorted or a sorted T cell fraction (not recorded which). These receptors originate from a male donor with ankylosing spondylitis or in good health (not recorded which).

This clonotype was picked up a small number of times. This rearrangement joins TRBV10-3 to TRBJ2-5; D is unclear. The germline CDR1 and CDR2 sequences are ENHRY and SYGVKD. This CDR3 region has 13 residues. V was cut by 3 bases and J by 0 bases, with 5 bases left in between. The DNA of the CDR3 is TGTGCCATCAGTGACACCCACCAAGAGACCCAGTACTTC. Translated: CAISDTHQETQYF.

This clonotype was found a few times. The chain is built from TRBV7-6 and TRBJ2-7; TRBD1 might be the D (6 bases). Germline values: CDR1 SGHVS, CDR2 FNYEAQ. The CDR3 is made up of 15 amino acids. V dropped 2 bases and J dropped 2 bases, with 13 bases sitting between them. The CDR3 loop is CASSLLGASAYEQYF. In DNA, the CDR3 is TGTGCCAGCAGCTTATTGGGGGCTTCTGCCTACGAGCAGTACTTC.

The V and J genes are TRBV20-1 and TRBJ2-7; D perhaps matches TRBD1 (5 bases). This CDR3 spans 13 amino acids. CDR1 is DFQATT and CDR2 is SNEGSKA in the germline V gene (reference sequence). Trimming stripped 2 bases from V and 3 bases from J, with 11 bases between. In DNA form, the CDR3 reads TGCAGTGCTAGATCCGTCAGGGTCTACGAGCAGTACTTC. This codes for CSARSVRVYEQYF.

This clonotype showed up many times. The chain carries TRBV6-5 and TRBJ2-7; 7 bases map to TRBD1. V shed 0 bases, J shed 4 bases, and the junction held 6 bases outside the gene matches. Germline V gives CDR1 MNHEY, CDR2 SVGAGI. CDR3 size: 15 residues. In DNA form, the CDR3 reads TGTGCCAGCAGTTACTCGACGGGACAGAAGTACGAGCAGTACTTC. It is translated as CASSYSTGQKYEQYF.

The chain combines TRBV20-1 with TRBJ2-3; possibly TRBD2 for D (5 bases). Trimming removed 6 bases from V and 3 bases from J, with 13 bases in between. The CDR3 totals 13 residues. CDR1 and CDR2 (germline): DFQATT, SNEGSKA (reference sequence). CDR3 DNA: TGCAGTGCCCCGGACTGGGCTACAGATACGCAGTATTTT. Residues: CSAPDWATDTQYF.

CDR3 bases: TGTGCCAGCAGCCCCTACAGGGCATACAATGAGCAGTTCTTC. This encodes CASSPYRAYNEQFF. The J gene is TRBJ2-1, the V gene TRBV9, with D possibly being TRBD1 (6 bases). Germline assignment: CDR1 SGDLS and CDR2 YYNGEE. This CDR3 is 14 amino acids long. V was trimmed by 4 bases and J by 4 bases, leaving 12 bases between them.

Comment on this clonotype: A much larger clone sits a single nucleotide away, making a read error possible. V usage is TRBV24-1 and J usage is TRBJ2-2; D not resolved. CDR1 and CDR2 (germline): KGHDR, SFDVKD. This CDR3 contains 12 residues. V dropped 7 bases and J dropped 10 bases, with 12 bases sitting between them. CDR3 bases: TGTGCCACCAGCCGGGTGGTCGAGGAGCTGTTTTTT. Amino acid sequence: CATSRVVEELFF.

This clonotype was recorded many times. The chain links TRBV5-1 to TRBJ2-3; unclear D gene. V was cut by 2 bases and J by 0 bases, with 10 bases left in between. Germline V gene sequence: CDR1 SGHRS, CDR2 YFSETQ. The CDR3 consists of 15 residues. CDR3 protein: CASSFEQASTDTQYF. Here the CDR3 DNA reads TGCGCCAGCAGCTTCGAGCAAGCTAGCACAGATACGCAGTATTTT.

This clonotype occurred many times. The chain combines TRBV20-1 with TRBJ2-7, with 12 bases matching TRBD2. After removal of 4 bases from V and 9 bases from J, the junction contained 7 bases not matched to a gene. CDR3 length equals 13 residues. Germline CDR1 reads DFQATT; CDR2 reads SNEGSKA (reference sequence). DNA of the CDR3: TGCAGTGCTATCGACTCGGGACTAGCGGGGCAGTACTTC. Translation gives CSAIDSGLAGQYF.

The chain joins TRBV2 to TRBJ2-1; D is undetermined. The CDR3 consists of 10 residues. V was pared by 1 base and J by 12 bases, with 4 bases between. Germline values: CDR1 SNHLY, CDR2 FYNNEI. For the CDR3, the DNA is TGTGCCAGCAGTGAAGAGACGCAGTTCTTC. Encoded protein: CASSEETQFF.

This clonotype showed up many times. The chain employs TRBV12-3 or TRBV12-4 and TRBJ1-2, with D tentatively TRBD1 (6 bases). V gave up 6 bases and J gave up 8 bases, with 19 bases separating them. The CDR3 consists of 14 residues. The CDR3 DNA sequence: TGTGCCAGCAGCCCAAGGGGGGCAGTGGTCGGCTACACCTTC. It yields the protein CASSPRGAVVGYTF.

This clonotype was detected ten times or more. DNA of the CDR3: TGCAGCGTTGGTGACTACACAGATACGCAGTATTTT. Translating it yields CSVGDYTDTQYF. This chain connects TRBV29-1 to TRBJ2-3, with D possibly being TRBD2 (5 bases). The V end was cut by 4 bases, the J end by 2 bases, with 7 bases between. The germline gives CDR1 SQVTM, CDR2 ANQGSEA. The CDR3 is made up of 12 amino acids.

This clonotype was seen repeatedly, ten times or more. The V and J genes are TRBV20-1 and TRBJ1-5; TRBD1 is a possible D gene (5 bases). This CDR3 contains 14 residues. The germline CDR1 and CDR2 sequences are DFQATT and SNEGSKA (reference sequence). The germline V and J ends were trimmed by 5 bases and 2 bases, with 13 bases remaining between them. CDR3 protein: CSALRGGGNQPQHF. CDR3 nucleotide sequence: TGCAGTGCTCTAAGGGGCGGGGGCAATCAGCCCCAGCATTTT.

The rearrangement links TRBV29-1 to TRBJ2-1; D uncertain. Germline CDR1 SQVTM, CDR2 ANQGSEA. The length of the CDR3 is 16 residues. Trimming shortened V by 1 base and J by 10 bases, and 23 bases separated the two germline ends. DNA of the CDR3: TGCAGCGTTGAAGCTACGTTCTTACACATACCCGGCGAGCAGTTCTTC. Its protein is CSVEATFLHIPGEQFF.

This chain links TRBV7-3 with TRBJ2-3, with D perhaps TRBD2 (6 bases). V lost 3 bases, J lost 5 bases, and 15 bases lay in between. Germline CDR1 and CDR2: SGHTA and FQGTGA. The length of the CDR3 is 15 residues. The CDR3 DNA follows: TGTGCCAGCAGCTTCAGGAAAATCGGGAGAGATACGCAGTATTTT. This translates into CASSFRKIGRDTQYF. Using reference TRBV7-3 and TRBJ2-3 for the parts outside the CDR3, the full variable domain is GAGVSQTPSNKVTEKGKYVELRCDPISGHTALYWYRQSLGQGPEFLIYFQGTGAADDSGLPNDRFFAVRPEGSVSTLKIQRTERGDSAVYLCASSFRKIGRDTQYFGPGTRLTVL.

The CDR3 region is CASSLGQGEREQYF. As DNA, the CDR3 is TGTGCCAGCAGCCTTGGACAGGGAGAAAGGGAGCAGTACTTC. The chain links TRBV12-3 or TRBV12-4 to TRBJ2-7, with 8 bases that match TRBD1. V shed 6 bases and J 7 bases; nucleotides not matched to a gene: 11. CDR3 length: 14 amino acids.

The V and J genes are TRBV4-2 and TRBJ2-7; D is unclear. Trimming took off 0 bases at V and 3 bases at J, with 9 bases between the two ends. The CDR3 runs to 14 residues. Germline V gene lookup returns CDR1 LGHNA and CDR2 YNFKEQ. This CDR3 is CASSQEDGSYEQYF. CDR3 DNA: TGTGCCAGCAGCCAAGAAGACGGTAGCTACGAGCAGTACTTC.

This clonotype has just a few counts. The chain is built from TRBV25-1 and TRBJ2-5; D unclear. Trimming removed 8 bases at V and 4 bases at J, with 8 bases between. Per germline, CDR1 MGHDK and CDR2 SYGVNS. This CDR3 spans 11 amino acids. The DNA of the CDR3 is TGTGCCAGCGGCCCTGGAGAGACCCAGTACTTC. Its translation: CASGPGETQYF.

This clonotype came up a few times. J is TRBJ2-1 and V is TRBV20-1; 11 bases fit TRBD2. The CDR3 is 15 amino acids. J lost 8 bases, V lost 1 base, and 7 bases had no gene match. The germline V gene has CDR1 DFQATT and CDR2 SNEGSKA (reference sequence). In nucleotides, the CDR3 is TGCAGTGCTAGAGGGTTAGCGGGGGGGGTGTATGAGCAGTTCTTC. Translated: CSARGLAGGVYEQFF.

This clonotype has a count of ten or more. J is TRBJ2-1 and V is TRBV12-3 or TRBV12-4; D is perhaps TRBD2 (7 bases). The V end lost 7 bases, the J end lost 1 base, and 14 bases lay between the germline ends. The CDR3 extends over 15 amino acids. As DNA, the CDR3 is TGTGCCAGCACTGGAGGGGGGGGTTCCTACAATGAGCAGTTCTTC. Encoded protein: CASTGGGGSYNEQFF.

This clonotype was seen repeatedly, ten times or more. The chain employs TRBV6-2 or TRBV6-3 and TRBJ1-6, with 7 bases matching TRBD1. V shed 7 bases, J shed 7 bases, and the junction held 7 bases outside the gene matches. There are 14 residues in the CDR3. Germline CDR1 MNHEY, CDR2 SVGEGT. The CDR3 DNA reads as TGTGCCAGCAACGGACAGGCGGGGAATTCACCCCTCCACTTT. Amino acids: CASNGQAGNSPLHF.

V and J are TRBV29-1 and TRBJ2-1; D is unclear. In germline, CDR1 is SQVTM, CDR2 ANQGSEA. The V end was cut by 3 bases, the J end by 7 bases, with 4 bases between. The CDR3 spans 10 residues. CDR3 in amino acids: CSVDRNEQFF. CDR3 nucleotides: TGCAGCGTTGATCGGAATGAGCAGTTCTTC.

This clonotype was counted at least ten times. J is TRBJ2-2 and V is TRBV5-1, with 9 positions matching TRBD1. The V segment lost 2 bases and the J segment 5 bases; nucleotides outside the gene matches: 7. The CDR3 has 16 amino acids. Looked up from germline, CDR1 is SGHRS and CDR2 is YFSETQ. CDR3 amino acids: CASSLTGTGRTGELFF. The CDR3 DNA follows: TGCGCCAGCAGCTTAACCGGGACAGGGAGGACCGGGGAGCTGTTTTTT.

This clonotype was found many times. This rearrangement joins TRBV9 to TRBJ1-2; a weak D match, TRBD1 (6 bases). Germline assignment: CDR1 SGDLS and CDR2 YYNGEE. V lost 2 bases to trimming and J lost 7 bases, with 15 bases between them. The CDR3 has 14 residues. The CDR3 here is CASSVLNREGGYTF. Here the CDR3 DNA reads TGTGCCAGCAGCGTTCTGAACAGGGAGGGTGGCTACACCTTC.

This clonotype was recorded a few times. This chain links TRBV18 with TRBJ2-3; 7 bases line up with TRBD1. The trim removed 3 bases at V and 5 bases at J, leaving 8 bases unmatched. This CDR3 has 15 amino acids. Germline V gene sequence: CDR1 KGHSH, CDR2 LQKENI. The CDR3 nucleotides are TGTGCCAGCTCACCCGGACGACAGGGCAGAGATACGCAGTATTTT. As protein: CASSPGRQGRDTQYF. The variable domain in full, with the rest retrieved from reference TRBV18 and TRBJ2-3, is NAGVMQNPRHLVRRRGQEARLRCSPMKGHSHVYWYRQLPEEGLKFMVYLQKENIIDESGMPKERFSAEFPKEGPSILRIQQVVRGDSAAYFCASSPGRQGRDTQYFGPGTRLTVL.

This clonotype appeared a few times. This chain joins TRBV20-1 and TRBJ2-5, with D possibly TRBD1 on 6 matching bases. CDR1 and CDR2 from the germline V gene are DFQATT and SNEGSKA (reference sequence). The CDR3 has 16 amino acids. V was shortened by 4 bases and J by 1 base, with 19 bases between the two germline ends. The CDR3 nucleotides read TGCAGTGCTACTACCCACATTACAGGGCTCCAAGAGACCCAGTACTTC. It yields the protein CSATTHITGLQETQYF.

This clonotype occurred many times. This chain uses TRBV4-1 with TRBJ2-1, with 7 bases lining up with TRBD1. From germline, CDR1 is MGHRA and CDR2 YSYEKL. Losses at the gene ends were 3 bases for V and 6 bases for J; bases not matched to a gene: 5. The CDR3 spans 14 residues. In DNA, the CDR3 is TGCGCCAGCAGCCAGGATGCAGGGGGCAATGAGCAGTTCTTC. This codes for CASSQDAGGNEQFF.

This chain joins TRBV20-1 and TRBJ2-3, with D maybe TRBD2 (7 bases). V was cut by 0 bases and J by 1 base, with 14 bases left in between. The CDR3 is made up of 16 amino acids. Germline CDR1 DFQATT, CDR2 SNEGSKA (reference sequence). The CDR3 loop reads CSARDPRRGRTDTQYF. For the CDR3, the DNA is TGCAGTGCTAGAGACCCGAGGCGGGGGCGCACAGATACGCAGTATTTT.

This clonotype showed up many times. V is TRBV29-1 and J is TRBJ2-7, with 11 bases matching TRBD1. The CDR3 loop spans 14 amino acids. Trimming removed 5 bases from V and 6 bases from J; junction bases left unmatched: 9. Germline V lookup: CDR1 SQVTM, CDR2 ANQGSEA. This CDR3 is CSVPSRTGGAEQYF. CDR3 DNA sequence: TGCAGCGTTCCAAGCCGGACAGGGGGCGCCGAGCAGTACTTC.

Notes on this clonotype: Given a much more abundant clone one base away, this may be a read error. V is TRBV27 and J is TRBJ2-2; maybe TRBD2 (6 bases). CDR3 size: 18 residues. Per the germline V gene, CDR1 is MNHEY and CDR2 is SMNVEV (reference sequence). The CDR3 reads CDSSLSVTRWRGTGELFF. DNA for the CDR3: TGTGACAGCAGTTTATCGGTGACTAGGTGGCGTGGCACCGGGGAGCTGTTTTTT.

This clonotype was recorded many times. This chain joins TRBV2 and TRBJ2-3; D tentatively reads TRBD1 or TRBD2 (6 bases each). Trimming removed 10 bases at V and 4 bases at J, with 12 bases between. Germline V lookup: CDR1 SNHLY, CDR2 FYNNEI. The CDR3 consists of 12 residues. For the CDR3, the DNA is TGTGCCATCGGGGGCGCGGCAGATACGCAGTATTTT. Amino acid sequence: CAIGGAADTQYF.

The V and J genes are TRBV2 and TRBJ1-5; 8 nucleotides match TRBD1. This CDR3 spans 13 amino acids. V dropped 8 bases and J dropped 3; count of bases not matched to a gene: 3. CDR1 is SNHLY and CDR2 is FYNNEI in the germline V gene. CDR3 protein: CASGQGNNQPQHF. CDR3 sequence (DNA): TGTGCCAGCGGACAGGGAAACAATCAGCCCCAGCATTTT.